This entry lists 18 T cell receptor beta chains sequenced from one sample in a study of T cell responses to AZD1222 COVID-19 vaccine. Only in-frame clones appear in the TCRdb table, and some are missing; sequencing was by immunoSEQ multiplex PCR. This sample has approximately 110,000 clones, with approximately 86% found just once. The sequences come from peripheral blood, collected on day 0 of AZD1222 vaccination. The origin of the receptors is an adult in good health.

The V gene is TRBV7-9, the J gene TRBJ2-5, with D possibly matching TRBD1 (5 bases). V shed 1 base and J shed 1 base, with 10 bases lying between them. CDR1 SEHNR and CDR2 FQNEAQ come from the germline V gene (reference sequence). There are 15 residues in the CDR3. The CDR3 DNA reads TGTGCCAGCAGCTTAGGGGGCCCCTTCCAAGAGACCCAGTACTTC. It encodes CASSLGGPFQETQYF.

V is TRBV16 and J is TRBJ1-2; tentative D call: TRBD1 (6 bases). V lost 7 bases, J lost 3 bases, and 9 bases lay in between. The CDR3 is 12 amino acids. The germline V gene encodes CDR1 KGHSY and CDR2 FQNENV. DNA for the CDR3: TGTGCCAGCAAGGGGGACGACTATGGCTACACCTTC. Amino acids: CASKGDDYGYTF.

The chain links TRBV7-2 to TRBJ1-4; no clear D gene. The germline V and J ends were trimmed by 0 bases and 8 bases, with 16 bases remaining between them. This CDR3 spans 16 amino acids. Germline V gene data show CDR1 as SGHTA and CDR2 as FQGNSA. The CDR3: CASSLASTSIREKLFF. In nucleotides, the CDR3 is TGTGCCAGCAGCTTAGCGTCGACATCAATTAGGGAAAAACTGTTTTTT.

The CDR3 protein is CASSVDDGQGGTDTQYF. Here the CDR3 DNA reads TGTGCCAGCAGCGTAGACGACGGACAGGGGGGAACAGATACGCAGTATTTT. The chain uses TRBV9 and TRBJ2-3, with 10 bases that match TRBD1. CDR1 is SGDLS, CDR2 YYNGEE, per germline. The trim removed 0 bases at V and 3 bases at J, leaving 7 bases unmatched. The CDR3 is made up of 17 amino acids.

Concerning this clone itself: This sample includes further DNA sequences coding for the same CDR3. V is TRBV5-1 and J is TRBJ1-2; TRBD1 matches 10 bases. Germline V gives CDR1 SGHRS, CDR2 YFSETQ. With V trimmed by 4 bases and J by 7 bases, 7 bases remained unmatched. The CDR3 spans 14 residues. CDR3 in amino acids: CASSPGQGRPGYTF. CDR3 nucleotide sequence: TGCGCCAGCAGCCCGGGACAGGGGAGGCCTGGCTACACCTTC.

The chain has TRBV28 and TRBJ1-2; D is perhaps TRBD1 (6 bases). Trimming left V 6 bases short and J 8 bases short, with 16 bases between. This CDR3 region has 13 residues. Germline-derived CDR1 and CDR2 are MDHEN and SYDVKM. CDR3 nucleotides: TGTGCCAGCAGCAAAGGGGGGTTAAAGGGCTACACCTTC. Translating it yields CASSKGGLKGYTF.

V usage is TRBV12-3 or TRBV12-4 and J usage is TRBJ1-5; D ambiguous. The CDR3 is 11 amino acids. V was shortened by 6 bases and J by 3 bases, with 3 bases between the two germline ends. The CDR3 reads CASSLNQPQHF. The CDR3 nucleotides read TGTGCCAGCAGCCTCAATCAGCCCCAGCATTTT.

This chain joins TRBV24-1 and TRBJ1-5, with 8 nucleotides matching TRBD1. This CDR3 is built from 15 residues. J gave up 3 bases and V 3 bases, and 3 bases lay outside the gene matches. CDR1 and CDR2 from the germline V gene are KGHDR and SFDVKD. For the CDR3, the DNA is TGTGCCACCAGTGATAATCAGGGGGCCAATCAGCCCCAGCATTTT. This sequence encodes CATSDNQGANQPQHF.

The chain has TRBV11-2 and TRBJ2-1; 10 positions agree with TRBD1. Germline V gene data show CDR1 as SGHAT and CDR2 as FQNNGV. The ends lost 5 bases at V and 6 bases at J; junction bases unmatched: 10. The CDR3 contains 16 residues. In DNA, the CDR3 is TGTGCCAGCAGCCCGAGGACAGGGGGTGGATTCAATGAGCAGTTCTTC. Translating it yields CASSPRTGGGFNEQFF.

J is TRBJ2-3 and V is TRBV19; D is unclear. The germline V gene has CDR1 LNHDA and CDR2 SQIVND (reference sequence). This CDR3 has 15 residues. V lost 1 base and J lost 0, with 8 bases in between. The CDR3 region has the DNA TGTGCCAGTAGTATAGGGCGCTCTAGCACAGATACGCAGTATTTT. It translates to CASSIGRSSTDTQYF.

This chain joins TRBV18 and TRBJ2-5; D gene ambiguous. The V end was cut by 6 bases, the J end by 5 bases, with 16 bases between. The CDR3 loop spans 14 amino acids. Germline CDR1 reads KGHSH; CDR2 reads LQKENI. The CDR3 reads CASSTTGAGETQYF. The CDR3 bases are TGTGCCAGCTCGACCACCGGCGCCGGGGAGACCCAGTACTTC.

The gene calls are TRBV20-1 and TRBJ2-3, with 11 bases matching TRBD2. The CDR3 is 15 residues long. V gave up 3 bases and J gave up 6 bases; unmatched junction bases: 8. From germline, CDR1 is DFQATT and CDR2 SNEGSKA (reference sequence). CDR3 loop: CSASRLAGGADTQYF. CDR3 nucleotide sequence: TGCAGTGCTAGTCGGCTAGCGGGGGGTGCCGATACGCAGTATTTT.

This clone was observed once. The genes are TRBV5-5 and TRBJ2-7; TRBD2 aligns across 7 bases. With V trimmed by 4 bases and J by 3 bases, 10 bases remained unmatched. The CDR3 runs to 15 residues. CDR1 SGHKS and CDR2 YYEKEE come from the germline V gene (reference sequence). The CDR3 reads CASSLQAGNHYEQYF. For the CDR3, the DNA is TGTGCCAGCAGCCTCCAAGCGGGGAATCACTACGAGCAGTACTTC.

The V gene is TRBV18, the J gene TRBJ2-5; D is perhaps TRBD1 (6 bases). Germline assignment: CDR1 KGHSH and CDR2 LQKENI. Trimming cost V 3 bases and J 0 bases, with 14 bases left between them. The CDR3 runs to 16 residues. The chain's CDR3 is CASSPFQGIDQETQYF. CDR3 sequence (DNA): TGTGCCAGCTCACCTTTTCAGGGGATTGACCAAGAGACCCAGTACTTC.

J is TRBJ1-2 and V is TRBV12-5; D may be TRBD1 (5 bases). Germline CDR1 LGHNT, CDR2 FRNRAP. V lost 0 bases to trimming and J lost 2 bases, with 16 bases between them. This CDR3 is 17 amino acids long. The CDR3 bases are TGTGCTAGTGGTTTGGTACACGGGACGGGTCCGAACTATGGCTACACCTTC. Amino acid sequence: CASGLVHGTGPNYGYTF.

This clone appeared a single time. V gene TRBV27 combines with J gene TRBJ2-2, with a tentative D call TRBD1 (5 bases). This CDR3 region has 14 residues. Germline-derived CDR1 and CDR2 are MNHEY and SMNVEV (reference sequence). V dropped 5 bases and J dropped 2 bases, with 9 bases sitting between them. CDR3 nucleotides: TGTGCCAGCAGTCTGACAGCAAACACCGGGGAGCTGTTTTTT. Residues: CASSLTANTGELFF.

The chain couples TRBV20-1 to TRBJ1-6, with 8 nucleotides matching TRBD1. The V segment lost 3 bases and the J segment 7 bases; nucleotides outside the gene matches: 8. Germline V lookup: CDR1 DFQATT, CDR2 SNEGSKA (reference sequence). The CDR3 loop spans 15 amino acids. In DNA, the CDR3 is TGCAGTGCTAGTCACAGACAGGGGTTAAATTCACCCCTCCACTTT. It codes for CSASHRQGLNSPLHF.

This clone appeared a few times. The chain combines TRBV11-1 with TRBJ1-1, with TRBD1 matching over 8 bases. This CDR3 region has 12 residues. V shed 3 bases and J 7 bases; nucleotides not matched to a gene: 1. From germline, CDR1 is SGHAT and CDR2 FQDESV (reference sequence). CDR3 coding DNA: TGTGCCAGCAGCTTCGGGACAGGTGAAGCTTTCTTT. Translation gives CASSFGTGEAFF.